A single sample is the source of the 26 T cell receptor beta chains below, sequenced in a study of immune characteristics of hereditary and idiopathic chronic pancreatitis. Generated by immunoSEQ multiplex PCR, the TCRdb table keeps only in-frame clones and is missing some. The sample holds fewer than 2,000 clones, roughly 68% seen once. Total pancreatectomy with islet autotransplantation was the source of the chronic pancreatitis pancreas tissue. The source material was pancreas tissue with hereditary chronic pancreatitis. Receptor source: a human donor with chronic pancreatitis.

The chain is built from TRBV15 and TRBJ1-5; 7 bases agree with TRBD1. The V gene's germline CDR1 is LNHNV and CDR2 YYDKDF (reference sequence). V trimming: 6 bases; J trimming: 5 bases; junction bases outside the gene matches: 7. The CDR3 runs 14 residues. The CDR3 sequence is CATSLRQGHQPQHF. CDR3 DNA sequence: TGTGCCACCAGTCTTCGACAGGGTCATCAGCCCCAGCATTTT.

The CDR3 loop is CASSVTAGNTEAFF. The CDR3 DNA reads as TGTGCCAGCAGTGTTACGGCAGGGAACACTGAAGCTTTCTTT. V usage is TRBV28 and J usage is TRBJ1-1; D remains ambiguous. Per germline, CDR1 MDHEN and CDR2 SYDVKM. V was pared by 5 bases and J by 1 base, with 11 bases between. The CDR3 is 14 residues long. Based on the CDR3 plus reference TRBV28 and TRBJ1-1, the full variable domain is DVKVTQSSRYLVKRTGEKVFLECVQDMDHENMFWYRQDPGLGLRLIYFSYDVKMKEKGDIPEGYSVSREKKERFSLILESASTNQTSMYLCASSVTAGNTEAFFGQGTRLTVV.

V gene TRBV5-1 combines with J gene TRBJ1-2; TRBD1 matches at 7 bases. V lost 4 bases to trimming and J lost 11 bases; unmatched junction nucleotides: 11. Germline V gene sequence: CDR1 SGHRS, CDR2 YFSETQ. The CDR3 totals 13 residues. The DNA for the CDR3 is TGCGCCAGCAGCACTACAGGGGTAGGAGGGTACACCTTC. Protein: CASSTTGVGGYTF.

V and J are TRBV4-1 and TRBJ1-2; D gene uncertain. Germline CDR1 MGHRA, CDR2 YSYEKL. V lost 0 bases and J lost 6, with 14 bases in between. The CDR3 has 15 residues. DNA of the CDR3: TGCGCCAGCAGCCAAGATCCTACCCCCGAGCATGGCTACACCTTC. Its translation: CASSQDPTPEHGYTF.

The V gene is TRBV20-1, the J gene TRBJ1-2, with 8 bases that match TRBD1. V shed 3 bases and J 7 bases; nucleotides not matched to a gene: 10. The germline CDR1 and CDR2 sequences are DFQATT and SNEGSKA (reference sequence). CDR3 length: 14 amino acids. CDR3 region: CSASSRGRIGGYTF. In DNA, the CDR3 is TGCAGTGCTAGTAGCAGGGGGCGTATAGGTGGCTACACCTTC.

The chain's CDR3 is CASSTGTMGYEQYF. CDR3 DNA: TGTGCCAGCAGTACCGGGACAATGGGCTACGAGCAGTACTTC. The chain employs TRBV6-5 and TRBJ2-7, with a weak D call TRBD1 (6 bases). This CDR3 is 14 amino acids long. V was pared by 5 bases and J by 3 bases, with 14 bases between. Germline V gene lookup returns CDR1 MNHEY and CDR2 SVGAGI.

As for this clone: One junction end disagrees with the germline gene, perhaps due to a read error. This chain connects TRBV7-7 to TRBJ2-5, with 9 bases aligning to TRBD2. Germline V gives CDR1 SSHAT, CDR2 FNYEAQ (reference sequence). The CDR3 runs 15 residues. The CDR3: CASSLRPSGKETQYF. The CDR3 DNA reads TGTGCTAGCAGCTTACGTCCTAGCGGGAAGGAGACCCAGTACTTC.

The chain is built from TRBV28 and TRBJ2-1, with TRBD1 matching 7 bases. Trimming removed 2 bases from V and 0 bases from J; junction bases left unmatched: 7. CDR1 is MDHEN and CDR2 is SYDVKM in the germline V gene. The CDR3 runs 17 residues. CDR3 sequence reads: CASSLVGQGVSYNEQFF. CDR3 DNA sequence: TGTGCCAGCAGTTTAGTCGGGCAGGGGGTCTCCTACAATGAGCAGTTCTTC.

The CDR3 DNA is TGCGCCAGCAGCTTGTCTGGACAGGGTGGAAACACCATATATTTT. Protein sequence: CASSLSGQGGNTIYF. This chain links TRBV5-1 with TRBJ1-3; 8 nucleotides align to TRBD1. The length of the CDR3 is 15 residues. V lost 1 base and J lost 3; bases outside the gene matches: 3. Germline V lookup: CDR1 SGHRS, CDR2 YFSETQ.

The J gene is TRBJ1-1, the V gene TRBV3-1 (or the pseudogene TRBV3-2), with no clear D. V gave up 5 bases and J gave up 4 bases, with 20 bases separating them. Germline-derived CDR1 and CDR2 are LGHDT and YNNKEL (reference sequence). This CDR3 has 16 residues. CDR3 sequence: CASSCRYPIIRTEAFF. Here the CDR3 DNA reads TGTGCCAGCAGCTGCAGGTATCCCATTATTCGCACTGAAGCTTTCTTT.

The chain links TRBV9 to TRBJ2-5; 9 nucleotides line up with TRBD2. The V gene end was trimmed by 5 bases and the J gene end by 5 bases; junction bases not matched to a gene: 4. Germline assignment: CDR1 SGDLS and CDR2 YYNGEE. CDR3 length: 13 amino acids. As DNA, the CDR3 is TGTGCCAGCAGTCTTAGCGGGAGTGAGACCCAGTACTTC. Residues: CASSLSGSETQYF.

The chain uses TRBV7-3 and TRBJ2-7; D is undetermined. Germline CDR1 reads SGHTA; CDR2 reads FQGTGA. CDR3 length: 11 amino acids. Between the trimmed V and J ends, which lost 4 bases and 5 bases, there was a span of 6 bases. The CDR3 sequence: CASSSRDEQYF. For the CDR3, the DNA is TGTGCCAGCAGCTCTCGGGACGAGCAGTACTTC.

The chain carries TRBV7-2 and TRBJ2-7; no firm D call. The CDR3 covers 12 residues. Germline assignment: CDR1 SGHTA and CDR2 FQGNSA. Trimming pared 4 bases from V and 4 bases from J, leaving 8 bases between. CDR3 bases: TGTGCCAGCAGCTACGGGCCATACGAGCAGTACTTC. It encodes CASSYGPYEQYF.

This chain links TRBV29-1 with TRBJ1-2; D not resolved. Germline V lookup: CDR1 SQVTM, CDR2 ANQGSEA. Deletions cut 3 bases from V and 2 bases from J, with 7 bases between. This CDR3 has 12 amino acids. The CDR3 protein is CSVDLVNYGYTF. In DNA form, the CDR3 reads TGCAGCGTTGATCTAGTGAACTATGGCTACACCTTC. The whole variable domain, remainder taken from reference TRBV29-1 and TRBJ1-2, is SAVISQKPSRDICQRGTSLTIQCQVDSQVTMMFWYRQQPGQSLTLIATANQGSEATYESGFVIDKFPISRPNLTFSTLTVSNMSPEDSSIYLCSVDLVNYGYTFGSGTRLTVV.

The genes are TRBV28 and TRBJ2-5, with D possibly matching TRBD2 (6 bases). Deletions cut 4 bases from V and 2 bases from J, with 11 bases between. In germline, CDR1 is MDHEN, CDR2 SYDVKM. The CDR3 is 14 residues long. The CDR3 protein is CASSSRDLQETQYF. CDR3 coding DNA: TGTGCCAGCAGTTCCCGGGACTTACAAGAGACCCAGTACTTC.

This clone was detected only a few times. The chain combines TRBV7-9 with TRBJ2-5; D is perhaps TRBD1 (5 bases). Germline CDR1 is SEHNR and CDR2 is FQNEAQ (reference sequence). Trimming removed 4 bases at V and 0 bases at J, with 12 bases between. The CDR3 has 15 residues. The CDR3 here is CASSSTALYQETQYF. CDR3 DNA sequence: TGTGCCAGCAGCTCGACAGCTCTGTACCAAGAGACCCAGTACTTC.

The rearrangement uses TRBV7-9 and TRBJ2-1; 11 nucleotides align to TRBD2. This CDR3 contains 16 residues. V was clipped by 0 bases and J by 3 bases; unmatched bases: 1. The germline V gene encodes CDR1 SEHNR and CDR2 FQNEAQ (reference sequence). The CDR3 is CASSLATSGSYNEQFF. The CDR3 region has the DNA TGTGCCAGCAGCTTAGCCACTAGCGGGAGCTACAATGAGCAGTTCTTC. Together with reference TRBV7-9 and TRBJ2-1, the CDR3 gives the full variable domain: DTGVSQNPRHKITKRGQNVTFRCDPISEHNRLYWYRQTLGQGPEFLTYFQNEAQLEKSRLLSDRFSAERPKGSFSTLEIQRTEQGDSAMYLCASSLATSGSYNEQFFGPGTRLTVL.

V gene TRBV27 combines with J gene TRBJ2-7; 11 nucleotides match TRBD2. Per the germline V gene, CDR1 is MNHEY and CDR2 is SMNVEV (reference sequence). The J segment lost 4 bases and the V segment lost 10 bases, leaving 6 bases of the junction unmatched. The CDR3 has 13 amino acids. CDR3 in amino acids: CATSGTSGYEQYF. CDR3 sequence (DNA): TGTGCCACCTCCGGGACTAGCGGTTACGAGCAGTACTTC.

V is TRBV5-5 and J is TRBJ2-7; weak D call: TRBD1 (5 bases). The CDR3 consists of 14 residues. With 0 bases removed from V and 6 bases from J, the gap between germline ends came to 13 bases. In germline, CDR1 is SGHKS, CDR2 YYEKEE (reference sequence). The CDR3 sequence: CASSLEPGKVEQYF. The DNA for the CDR3 is TGTGCCAGCAGCTTGGAGCCAGGGAAGGTCGAGCAGTACTTC.

The chain uses TRBV12-5 and TRBJ1-2; perhaps TRBD1 as D (6 bases). Germline lookup yields CDR1 LGHNT and CDR2 FRNRAP. Trimming stripped 4 bases from V and 8 bases from J, with 20 bases between. CDR3 length equals 15 residues. The CDR3: CASGSDTGTRGGYTF. Written as DNA, the CDR3 is TGTGCTAGTGGTTCTGATACCGGGACAAGGGGAGGCTACACCTTC.

The chain combines TRBV5-6 with TRBJ2-7, with 10 bases aligning to TRBD1. Germline CDR1 reads SGHDT; CDR2 reads YYEEEE. The CDR3 covers 14 residues. With 4 bases clipped from V and 6 bases from J, the junction kept 7 bases outside the gene matches. The CDR3 sequence is CASSIRQGASEQYF. DNA of the CDR3: TGTGCCAGCAGCATAAGACAGGGGGCATCCGAGCAGTACTTC. Full variable domain (remainder filled in from reference TRBV5-6 and TRBJ2-7): DAGVTQSPTHLIKTRGQQVTLRCSPKSGHDTVSWYQQALGQGPQFIFQYYEEEERQRGNFPDRFSGHQFPNYSSELNVNALLLGDSALYLCASSIRQGASEQYFGPGTRLTVT.

The V call is TRBV7-2, the J call TRBJ1-3, with no clear D. The CDR3 is 15 residues long. Germline V gene sequence: CDR1 SGHTA, CDR2 FQGNSA. V lost 3 bases, J lost 0 bases, and 9 bases lay in between. CDR3 sequence reads: CASSLSPSSGNTIYF. CDR3 coding DNA: TGTGCCAGCAGCTTGTCCCCCAGCTCTGGAAACACCATATATTTT.

CDR3 bases: TGTGCCAGCAGTGAATCCGGGACAGGGCCTAATGAAAAACTGTTTTTT. Protein sequence: CASSESGTGPNEKLFF. This chain joins TRBV25-1 and TRBJ1-4, with 9 nucleotides matching TRBD1. Germline V CDR1 and CDR2: MGHDK, SYGVNS. The CDR3 contains 16 residues. Trimming cost V 1 base and J 3 bases; bases outside gene matches: 3.

The J gene is TRBJ2-7, the V gene TRBV27; the D gene is possibly TRBD1 (6 bases). The V and J ends lost 8 bases and 4 bases respectively, with 12 bases between them. CDR1 and CDR2 from the germline V gene are MNHEY and SMNVEV (reference sequence). The length of the CDR3 is 12 residues. DNA of the CDR3: TGTGCCAGCCGGGACACCTCATACGAGCAGTACTTC. This gives the protein CASRDTSYEQYF.

This rearrangement joins TRBV6-5 to TRBJ2-2; no definite D call. The CDR3 extends over 13 amino acids. From germline, CDR1 is MNHEY and CDR2 SVGAGI. The V end was cut by 7 bases, the J end by 1 base, with 7 bases between. As DNA, the CDR3 is TGTGCCAGCATCCTGGGGAACACCGGGGAGCTGTTTTTT. This sequence encodes CASILGNTGELFF.

The J gene is TRBJ2-1, the V gene TRBV20-1; no reliable D call. Per germline, CDR1 DFQATT and CDR2 SNEGSKA (reference sequence). V was shortened by 3 bases and J by 6 bases, with 15 bases between the two germline ends. CDR3 length: 14 amino acids. CDR3 protein: CSASLGTRSNEQFF. The CDR3 nucleotides read TGCAGTGCTAGTTTGGGTACCCGGAGCAATGAGCAGTTCTTC.